This passage covers 32 T cell receptor beta chains from one sample sequenced in a study of blood T cell repertoires in COVID-19. Data came from immunoSEQ multiplex PCR; TCRdb stores just in-frame clones and leaves some out. Among 17,000 or so clones listed, about nine tenths were seen once. Sequencing was performed on peripheral blood. The receptors here all came from a man aged 50-59 years with active COVID-19.

The gene calls are TRBV5-1 and TRBJ1-2, with unresolved D. Germline V lookup: CDR1 SGHRS, CDR2 YFSETQ. V lost 4 bases to trimming and J lost 3 bases, with 10 bases between them. The CDR3 runs 13 residues. The CDR3 coding sequence is TGCGCCAGCAGCGCTGACGGAGACTATGGCTACACCTTC. Translated, it gives CASSADGDYGYTF.

This chain uses TRBV11-3 with TRBJ2-5; no reliable D call. With 3 bases removed from V and 0 bases from J, the gap between germline ends came to 5 bases. CDR3 size: 13 residues. Per germline, CDR1 SGHNT and CDR2 YENEEA. CDR3 DNA: TGTGCCAGCAGCTTCCGGGACCAAGAGACCCAGTACTTC. This encodes CASSFRDQETQYF.

V is TRBV7-9 and J is TRBJ1-3; TRBD1 agrees at 9 bases. Germline CDR1 reads SEHNR; CDR2 reads FQNEAQ (reference sequence). CDR3 length: 16 residues. V lost 4 bases and J lost 0; bases outside the gene matches: 4. The DNA for the CDR3 is TGTGCCAGCAGCTCAACAGGGGGCCCCTCTGGAAACACCATATATTTT. Encoded protein: CASSSTGGPSGNTIYF.

The chain couples TRBV12-1 to TRBJ1-4; the tabulated D call, TRBD1, remains unverified against the DNA. TRBV12-1 is listed as a pseudogene. The CDR3 runs 16 residues. CDR3 nucleotides: TGTGCCAGCAGCCTAGGAGGACAGGGGGGGAATGAAAAACTGTTTTTT. Its protein is CASSLGGQGGNEKLFF.

V usage is TRBV25-1 and J usage is TRBJ1-1, with D tentatively TRBD1 (5 bases). CDR3 length: 14 residues. V lost 6 bases, J lost 0 bases, and 11 bases lay in between. The germline V gene has CDR1 MGHDK and CDR2 SYGVNS. CDR3: CASRWGSLNTEAFF. Here the CDR3 DNA reads TGTGCCAGCAGATGGGGCAGCTTGAACACTGAAGCTTTCTTT. Based on the CDR3 plus reference TRBV25-1 and TRBJ1-1, the full variable domain is EADIYQTPRYLVIGTGKKITLECSQTMGHDKMYWYQQDPGMELHLIHYSYGVNSTEKGDLSSESTVSRIRTEHFPLTLESARPSHTSQYLCASRWGSLNTEAFFGQGTRLTVV.

V gene TRBV19 combines with J gene TRBJ2-1, with TRBD2 as a possible D gene (6 bases). The CDR3 has 12 residues. The germline V gene has CDR1 LNHDA and CDR2 SQIVND (reference sequence). The V end was cut by 4 bases, the J end by 10 bases, with 11 bases between. The CDR3 spells CASSSGTHEQFF. CDR3 in DNA: TGTGCCAGTAGTAGCGGGACTCACGAGCAGTTCTTC.

V is TRBV5-4 and J is TRBJ2-1, with D perhaps TRBD1 (6 bases). CDR3 length: 13 amino acids. Germline CDR1 and CDR2: SGHNT and YYREEE (reference sequence). V lost 1 base to trimming and J lost 5 bases, with 7 bases between them. The CDR3 protein is CASSLTGNNEQFF. The CDR3 nucleotides are TGTGCCAGCAGCTTGACAGGGAACAATGAGCAGTTCTTC.

The genes are TRBV19 and TRBJ1-1; tentative D call: TRBD1 (6 bases). Germline-derived CDR1 and CDR2 are LNHDA and SQIVND (reference sequence). The CDR3 has 14 residues. V was clipped by 4 bases and J by 0 bases, with 9 bases between them. In nucleotides, the CDR3 is TGTGCCAGTAGTAAACGGACAGTGAACACTGAAGCTTTCTTT. It is translated as CASSKRTVNTEAFF.

V gene TRBV4-1 combines with J gene TRBJ1-5; possibly TRBD1 for D (5 bases). This CDR3 comprises 16 residues. Between the trimmed V and J ends, which lost 4 bases and 1 base, there was a span of 14 bases. Germline assignment: CDR1 MGHRA and CDR2 YSYEKL. CDR3 sequence (DNA): TGCGCCAGCAGCCCCAATGGGGGGAGAAGCAATCAGCCCCAGCATTTT. Encoded protein: CASSPNGGRSNQPQHF.

The J gene is TRBJ1-1, the V gene TRBV7-2; D remains unclear. Per germline, CDR1 SGHTA and CDR2 FQGNSA. This CDR3 has 14 amino acids. The V end lost 3 bases, the J end lost 8 bases, and 16 bases lay between the germline ends. CDR3 DNA: TGTGCCAGCAGCTTTCAGGAGGCAGCGAGGGAAGCTTTCTTT. Encoded protein: CASSFQEAAREAFF.

The chain uses TRBV27 and TRBJ1-5, with D hard to call. Trimming shortened V by 5 bases and J by 2 bases, and 10 bases separated the two germline ends. Germline V gene data show CDR1 as MNHEY and CDR2 as SMNVEV (reference sequence). The CDR3 runs 14 residues. Here the CDR3 reads CASSAGTGNQPQHF. CDR3 nucleotides: TGTGCCAGCAGTGCGGGTACTGGCAATCAGCCCCAGCATTTT.

The chain has TRBV11-3 and TRBJ2-5; 8 bases are shared with TRBD2. Trimming at V came to 5 bases and at J to 2 bases, leaving 10 bases not matched to a gene. The CDR3 runs 16 residues. CDR1 SGHNT and CDR2 YENEEA come from the germline V gene. The CDR3 sequence is CASSPSASGGQETQYF. The DNA of the CDR3 is TGTGCCAGCAGCCCCTCCGCCAGCGGGGGTCAAGAGACCCAGTACTTC.

The chain couples TRBV27 to TRBJ2-1; 10 positions agree with TRBD2. Looked up from germline, CDR1 is MNHEY and CDR2 is SMNVEV (reference sequence). Trimming removed 5 bases from V and 5 bases from J; junction bases left unmatched: 6. There are 15 residues in the CDR3. CDR3 residues: CASSQGLAPNNEQFF. CDR3 sequence (DNA): TGTGCCAGCAGTCAGGGACTAGCGCCTAACAATGAGCAGTTCTTC.

In nucleotides, the CDR3 is TGTGCCAGCAAACGGACATTTAATTCACCCCTCCACTTT. Translated, it gives CASKRTFNSPLHF. The chain carries TRBV6-5 and TRBJ1-6; possible D gene TRBD1, 5 bases. The V end lost 7 bases, the J end lost 6 bases, and 10 bases lay between the germline ends. Per the germline V gene, CDR1 is MNHEY and CDR2 is SVGAGI. The CDR3 extends over 13 amino acids.

This clone was observed a few times. The rearrangement joins TRBV3-1 (or the pseudogene TRBV3-2) to TRBJ1-6; 7 bases map to TRBD1. This CDR3 is built from 15 residues. After removal of 1 base from V and 6 bases from J, the junction contained 3 bases not matched to a gene. The germline CDR1 and CDR2 sequences are LGHDT and YNNKEL (reference sequence). In nucleotides, the CDR3 is TGTGCCAGCAGCCAAGGAACAGGGGTTAATTCACCCCTCCACTTT. This translates into CASSQGTGVNSPLHF.

The genes are TRBV24-1 and TRBJ2-1, with 8 bases aligning to TRBD2. The CDR3 has 16 residues. Trimming at V came to 3 bases and at J to 4 bases, leaving 7 bases not matched to a gene. Germline V CDR1 and CDR2: KGHDR, SFDVKD. In DNA, the CDR3 is TGTGCCACCAGTGATAGCGGGGCGGGAGGATACAATGAGCAGTTCTTC. Its translation: CATSDSGAGGYNEQFF.

The chain carries TRBV19 and TRBJ2-2, with 8 bases aligning to TRBD2. CDR3 length: 16 amino acids. The V gene's germline CDR1 is LNHDA and CDR2 SQIVND (reference sequence). V dropped 0 bases and J dropped 2; count of bases not matched to a gene: 2. The CDR3 region is CASSIDREGNTGELFF. Written as DNA, the CDR3 is TGTGCCAGTAGTATAGATCGGGAGGGCAACACCGGGGAGCTGTTTTTT.

The chain joins TRBV11-2 to TRBJ2-7, with D maybe TRBD1 (8 bases). V was trimmed by 1 base and J by 3 bases, leaving 13 bases between them. The CDR3 contains 15 residues. Looked up from germline, CDR1 is SGHAT and CDR2 is FQNNGV. For the CDR3, the DNA is TGTGCCAGCAGCTTAGGAGCGGGACAGGACTACGAGCAGTACTTC. Its protein is CASSLGAGQDYEQYF.

The chain has TRBV9 and TRBJ2-2; no clear D. This CDR3 has 15 amino acids. Germline V gene lookup returns CDR1 SGDLS and CDR2 YYNGEE. V was clipped by 0 bases and J by 4 bases, with 10 bases between them. The DNA for the CDR3 is TGTGCCAGCAGCGTAGCCGGTTTTGGCACCGGGGAGCTGTTTTTT. As protein: CASSVAGFGTGELFF.

This rearrangement joins TRBV6-4 to TRBJ1-1; 8 nucleotides line up with TRBD1. This CDR3 region has 13 residues. The trim removed 7 bases at V and 6 bases at J, leaving 7 bases unmatched. The germline V gene encodes CDR1 MRHNA and CDR2 SNTAGT. Written as DNA, the CDR3 is TGTGCCAGCAAAGGACAGGGCGTGGCTGAAGCTTTCTTT. Translated, it gives CASKGQGVAEAFF.

The chain employs TRBV9 and TRBJ1-1; the match to TRBD1 covers 8 bases. The V gene's germline CDR1 is SGDLS and CDR2 YYNGEE. The J segment lost 1 base and the V segment lost 2 bases, leaving 7 bases of the junction unmatched. The CDR3 is made up of 16 amino acids. Written as DNA, the CDR3 is TGTGCCAGCAGCGTCCAGTGGACAGGGCCGAACACTGAAGCTTTCTTT. This gives the protein CASSVQWTGPNTEAFF.

The chain employs TRBV6-6 and TRBJ1-3, with a tentative D call TRBD1 (5 bases). Germline V gene lookup returns CDR1 MNHNY and CDR2 SVGAGI (reference sequence). The CDR3 runs 16 residues. V lost 6 bases to trimming and J lost 0 bases, with 15 bases between them. CDR3 bases: TGTGCCAGCAGACTCCCCGACAGCCGCTCTGGAAACACCATATATTTT. As protein: CASRLPDSRSGNTIYF.

This clone has a single count. The chain uses TRBV6-6 and TRBJ1-2, with D maybe TRBD1 (5 bases). V was trimmed by 2 bases and J by 4 bases, leaving 8 bases between them. There are 13 residues in the CDR3. CDR1 and CDR2 from the germline V gene are MNHNY and SVGAGI (reference sequence). CDR3 nucleotides: TGTGCCAGCAGTTACACAGGAGCCTATGGCTACACCTTC. It is translated as CASSYTGAYGYTF.

This clone was counted a single time. This chain uses TRBV4-2 with TRBJ2-3, with TRBD2 matching 7 bases. This CDR3 comprises 16 residues. With 0 bases clipped from V and 3 bases from J, the junction kept 6 bases outside the gene matches. Germline V gives CDR1 LGHNA, CDR2 YNFKEQ. The CDR3 region has the DNA TGTGCCAGCAGCCAAGACCTCCGCGGGAGTACAGATACGCAGTATTTT. It is translated as CASSQDLRGSTDTQYF.

This clone was seen a few times. V usage is TRBV7-8 and J usage is TRBJ2-7, with 7 bases matching TRBD1. Germline loops: CDR1 SGHVS, CDR2 FQNEAQ. J was trimmed by 1 base and V by 4 bases; bases with no gene match: 4. The CDR3 totals 14 residues. This CDR3 is CASSWDSTSYEQYF. In DNA form, the CDR3 reads TGTGCCAGCAGCTGGGACAGCACGTCCTACGAGCAGTACTTC.

The rearrangement links TRBV5-1 to TRBJ2-2, with D uncertain. CDR1 SGHRS and CDR2 YFSETQ come from the germline V gene. CDR3 length: 15 amino acids. The V end was cut by 2 bases, the J end by 2 bases, with 10 bases between. The CDR3 here is CASSFPSRNTGELFF. CDR3 DNA: TGCGCCAGCAGCTTCCCGAGCCGAAACACCGGGGAGCTGTTTTTT.

The chain carries TRBV5-1 and TRBJ1-4, with D possibly being TRBD1 (5 bases). This CDR3 is built from 15 residues. Germline-derived CDR1 and CDR2 are SGHRS and YFSETQ. V gave up 4 bases and J gave up 3 bases, with 13 bases separating them. The CDR3 nucleotides are TGCGCCAGCAGCATGAACCAGGGTGCTAATGAAAAACTGTTTTTT. Amino acids: CASSMNQGANEKLFF.

This clone was detected only once. The genes are TRBV7-2 and TRBJ2-1; D perhaps matches TRBD2 (5 bases). The V gene lost 3 bases and the J gene lost 10 bases, with 16 bases spanning the gap. The CDR3 length is 14 residues. Germline assignment: CDR1 SGHTA and CDR2 FQGNSA. CDR3 sequence (DNA): TGTGCCAGCAGCTTCCAACTCGGGCAGCGGGAGCAGTTCTTC. Amino acid sequence: CASSFQLGQREQFF.

The chain uses TRBV11-3 and TRBJ1-3, with D possibly being TRBD1 (5 bases). The germline V gene has CDR1 SGHNT and CDR2 YENEEA. The CDR3 extends over 16 amino acids. With 5 bases removed from V and 4 bases from J, the gap between germline ends came to 18 bases. The CDR3 DNA reads as TGTGCCAGCAGCCTCGGGCGGGGGGAAAACGGAAACACCATATATTTT. As protein: CASSLGRGENGNTIYF.

The chain uses TRBV7-2 and TRBJ1-4, with 7 bases fitting TRBD1. From germline, CDR1 is SGHTA and CDR2 FQGNSA. The CDR3 contains 14 residues. V lost 5 bases to trimming and J lost 8 bases; unmatched junction nucleotides: 8. The CDR3 loop reads CASSRTGRYEKLFF. DNA of the CDR3: TGTGCCAGCAGCCGGACAGGTCGATACGAAAAACTGTTTTTT.

The chain links TRBV28 to TRBJ2-1; D is possibly TRBD2 (5 bases). The CDR3 has 14 amino acids. V lost 6 bases, J lost 8 bases, and 17 bases lay in between. Looked up from germline, CDR1 is MDHEN and CDR2 is SYDVKM. The CDR3 nucleotides read TGTGCCAGCAGGCCCCTAGCACGTGGCGATGAGCAGTTCTTC. It yields the protein CASRPLARGDEQFF.

The V gene is TRBV27, the J gene TRBJ1-1, with D possibly matching TRBD1 (6 bases). Germline CDR1 and CDR2: MNHEY and SMNVEV (reference sequence). V lost 7 bases and J lost 4, with 25 bases in between. This CDR3 comprises 17 residues. CDR3 DNA sequence: TGTGCCAGCACCGAAAGGGGGTCGAGGACCCGGGGCACTGAAGCTTTCTTT. Residues: CASTERGSRTRGTEAFF.